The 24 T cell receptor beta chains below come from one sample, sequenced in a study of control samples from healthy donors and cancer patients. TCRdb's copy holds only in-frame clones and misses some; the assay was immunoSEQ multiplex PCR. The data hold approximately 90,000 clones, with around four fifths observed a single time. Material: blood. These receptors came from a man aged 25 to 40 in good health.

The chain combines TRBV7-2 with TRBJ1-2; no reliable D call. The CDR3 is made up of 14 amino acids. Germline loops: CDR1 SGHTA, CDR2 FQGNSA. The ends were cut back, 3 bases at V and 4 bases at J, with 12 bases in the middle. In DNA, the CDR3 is TGTGCCAGCAGCTTGGATGTATTCGGCTATGGCTACACCTTC. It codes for CASSLDVFGYGYTF. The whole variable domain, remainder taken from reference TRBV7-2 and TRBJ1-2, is GAGVSQSPSNKVTEKGKDVELRCDPISGHTALYWYRQSLGQGLEFLIYFQGNSAPDKSGLPSDRFSAERTGGSVSTLTIQRTQQEDSAVYLCASSLDVFGYGYTFGSGTRLTVV.

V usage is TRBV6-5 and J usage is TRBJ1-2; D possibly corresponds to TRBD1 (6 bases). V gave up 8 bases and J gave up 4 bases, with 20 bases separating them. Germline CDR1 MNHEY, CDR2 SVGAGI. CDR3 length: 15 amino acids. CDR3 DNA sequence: TGTGCCAGCCCGGGACAAAACACTGGCAGCTATGGCTACACCTTC. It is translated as CASPGQNTGSYGYTF.

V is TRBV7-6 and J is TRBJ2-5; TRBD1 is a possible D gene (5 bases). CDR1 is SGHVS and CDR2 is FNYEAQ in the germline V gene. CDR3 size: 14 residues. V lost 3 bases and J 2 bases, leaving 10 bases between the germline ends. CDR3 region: CASSLLSGQETQYF. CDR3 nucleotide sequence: TGTGCCAGCAGCTTGTTGTCAGGGCAAGAGACCCAGTACTTC.

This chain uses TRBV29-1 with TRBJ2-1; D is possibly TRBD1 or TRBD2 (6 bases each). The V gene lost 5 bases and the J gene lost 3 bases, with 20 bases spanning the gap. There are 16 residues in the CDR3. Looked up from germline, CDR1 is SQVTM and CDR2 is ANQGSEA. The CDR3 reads CSVFFDARGDYNEQFF. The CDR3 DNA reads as TGCAGCGTTTTCTTCGATGCTAGGGGGGACTACAATGAGCAGTTCTTC.

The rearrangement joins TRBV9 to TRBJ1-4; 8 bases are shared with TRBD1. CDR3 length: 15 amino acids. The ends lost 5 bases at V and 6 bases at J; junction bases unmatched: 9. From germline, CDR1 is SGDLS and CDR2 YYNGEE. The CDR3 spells CASSVTGGSYEKLFF. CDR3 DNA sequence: TGTGCCAGCAGTGTCACAGGGGGTAGTTATGAAAAACTGTTTTTT.

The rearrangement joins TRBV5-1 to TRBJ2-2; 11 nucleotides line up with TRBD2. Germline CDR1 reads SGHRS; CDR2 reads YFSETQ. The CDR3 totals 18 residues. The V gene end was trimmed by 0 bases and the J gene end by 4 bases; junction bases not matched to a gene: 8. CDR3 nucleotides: TGCGCCAGCAGCTTGGACTTGGCTAGCGGGGGGCCCACCGGGGAGCTGTTTTTT. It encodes CASSLDLASGGPTGELFF.

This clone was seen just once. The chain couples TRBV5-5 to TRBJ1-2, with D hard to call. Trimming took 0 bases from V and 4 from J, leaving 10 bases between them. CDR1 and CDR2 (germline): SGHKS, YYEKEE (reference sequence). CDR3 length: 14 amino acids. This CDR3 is CASSLDPRIYGYTF. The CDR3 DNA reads TGTGCCAGCAGCTTGGACCCGAGGATCTATGGCTACACCTTC.

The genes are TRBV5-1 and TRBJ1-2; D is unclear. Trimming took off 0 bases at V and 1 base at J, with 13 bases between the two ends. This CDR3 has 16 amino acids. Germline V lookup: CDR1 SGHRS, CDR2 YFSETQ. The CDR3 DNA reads TGCGCCAGCAGCTTGGAAGGTGGAGGGTTTAACTATGGCTACACCTTC. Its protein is CASSLEGGGFNYGYTF.

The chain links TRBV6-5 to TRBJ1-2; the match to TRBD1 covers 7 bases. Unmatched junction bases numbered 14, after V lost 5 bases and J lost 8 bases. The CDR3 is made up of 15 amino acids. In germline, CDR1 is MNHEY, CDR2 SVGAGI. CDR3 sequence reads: CASSRIYQGTDGYTF. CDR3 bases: TGTGCCAGCAGTCGCATCTATCAGGGGACAGACGGCTACACCTTC.

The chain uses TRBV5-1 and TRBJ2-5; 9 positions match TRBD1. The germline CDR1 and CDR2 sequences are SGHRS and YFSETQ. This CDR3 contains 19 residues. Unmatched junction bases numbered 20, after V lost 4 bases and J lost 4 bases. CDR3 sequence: CASSLQPGTGRFRVETQYF. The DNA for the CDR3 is TGCGCCAGCAGCCTCCAACCCGGGACAGGGCGTTTCAGAGTAGAGACCCAGTACTTC.

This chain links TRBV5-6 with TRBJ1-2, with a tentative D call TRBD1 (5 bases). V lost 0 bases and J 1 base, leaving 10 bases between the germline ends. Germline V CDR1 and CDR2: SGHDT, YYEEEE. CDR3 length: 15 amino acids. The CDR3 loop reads CASSLAARDNYGYTF. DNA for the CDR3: TGTGCCAGCAGCTTGGCGGCCAGGGATAACTATGGCTACACCTTC.

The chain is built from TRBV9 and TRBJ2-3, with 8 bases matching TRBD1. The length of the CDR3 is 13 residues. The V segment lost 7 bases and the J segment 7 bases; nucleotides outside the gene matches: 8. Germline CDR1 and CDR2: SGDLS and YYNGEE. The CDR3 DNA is TGTGCCAGCGCGACAGGGGCGGGTAATACGCAGTATTTT. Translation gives CASATGAGNTQYF.

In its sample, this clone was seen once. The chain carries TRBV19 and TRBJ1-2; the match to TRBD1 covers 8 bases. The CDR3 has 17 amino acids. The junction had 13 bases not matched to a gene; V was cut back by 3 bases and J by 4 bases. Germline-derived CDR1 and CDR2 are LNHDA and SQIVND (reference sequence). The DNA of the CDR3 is TGTGCCAGTAGTATCGCCCTCAGGGGGCCCAAGGGCTATGGCTACACCTTC. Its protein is CASSIALRGPKGYGYTF.

The CDR3: CASSSNFDRPHTF. The DNA for the CDR3 is TGTGCCAGCAGTTCGAATTTTGACAGGCCTCACACCTTC. This sequence joins TRBV12-3 or TRBV12-4 and TRBJ1-2, with D perhaps matching TRBD1 (6 bases). V shed 4 bases and J shed 12 bases, with 18 bases lying between them. The CDR3 totals 13 residues.

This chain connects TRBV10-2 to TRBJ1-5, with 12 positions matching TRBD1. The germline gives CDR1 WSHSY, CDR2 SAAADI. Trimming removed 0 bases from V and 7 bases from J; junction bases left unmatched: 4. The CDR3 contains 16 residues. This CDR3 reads CASSESGQGARQPQHF. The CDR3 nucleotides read TGCGCCAGCAGTGAGTCGGGACAGGGGGCGAGACAGCCCCAGCATTTT.

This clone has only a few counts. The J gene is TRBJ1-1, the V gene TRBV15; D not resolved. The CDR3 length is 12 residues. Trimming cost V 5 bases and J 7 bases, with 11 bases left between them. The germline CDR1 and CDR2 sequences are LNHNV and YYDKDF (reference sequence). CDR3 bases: TGTGCCACCAGCGAGCGAGGTGATGAAGCTTTCTTT. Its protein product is CATSERGDEAFF.

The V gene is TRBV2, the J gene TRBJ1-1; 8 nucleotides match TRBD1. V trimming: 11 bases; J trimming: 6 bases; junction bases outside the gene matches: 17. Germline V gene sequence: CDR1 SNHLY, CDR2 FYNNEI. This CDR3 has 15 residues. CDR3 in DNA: TGTGCCTCTTCGGGCAGGGGGCGAAGTAGGGCTGAAGCTTTCTTT. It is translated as CASSGRGRSRAEAFF.

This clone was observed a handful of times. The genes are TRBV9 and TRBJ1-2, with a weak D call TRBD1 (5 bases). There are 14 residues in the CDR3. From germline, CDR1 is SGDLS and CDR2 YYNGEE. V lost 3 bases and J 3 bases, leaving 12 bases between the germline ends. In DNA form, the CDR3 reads TGTGCCAGCAGCGCCGGGACGGCAGACTATGGCTACACCTTC. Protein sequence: CASSAGTADYGYTF.

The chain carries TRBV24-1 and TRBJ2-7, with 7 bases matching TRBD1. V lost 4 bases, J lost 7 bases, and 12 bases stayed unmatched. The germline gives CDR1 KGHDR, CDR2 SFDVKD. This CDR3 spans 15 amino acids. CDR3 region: CATSDHGTATTEQYF. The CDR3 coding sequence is TGTGCCACCAGTGACCACGGGACAGCCACGACTGAGCAGTACTTC.

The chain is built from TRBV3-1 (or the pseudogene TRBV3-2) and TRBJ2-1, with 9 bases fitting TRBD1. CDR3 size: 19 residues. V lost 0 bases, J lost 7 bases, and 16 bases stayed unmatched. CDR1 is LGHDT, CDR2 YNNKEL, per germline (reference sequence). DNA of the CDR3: TGTGCCAGCAGCCAAGACTCCGACTACCACAGGGGGCGGAGGAATGAGCAGTTCTTC. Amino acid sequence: CASSQDSDYHRGRRNEQFF.

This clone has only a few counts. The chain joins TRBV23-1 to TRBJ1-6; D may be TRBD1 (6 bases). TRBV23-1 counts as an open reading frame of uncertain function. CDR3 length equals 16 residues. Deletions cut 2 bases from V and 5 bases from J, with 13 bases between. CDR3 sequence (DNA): TGCGCCAGCAGTCAAAACCGGGACACTAATAATTCACCCCTCCACTTT. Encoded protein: CASSQNRDTNNSPLHF.

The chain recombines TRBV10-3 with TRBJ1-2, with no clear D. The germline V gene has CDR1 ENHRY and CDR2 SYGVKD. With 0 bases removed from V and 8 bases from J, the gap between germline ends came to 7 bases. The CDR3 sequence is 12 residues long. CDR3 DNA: TGTGCCATCAGTGAGTCCCGAAACGGCTACACCTTC. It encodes CAISESRNGYTF.

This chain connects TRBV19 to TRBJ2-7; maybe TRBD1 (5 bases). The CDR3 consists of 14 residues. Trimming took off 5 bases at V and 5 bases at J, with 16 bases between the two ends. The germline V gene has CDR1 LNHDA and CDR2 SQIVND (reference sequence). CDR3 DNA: TGTGCCAGTAGTGCCCGTAAGGGGATAAACGAGCAGTACTTC. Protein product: CASSARKGINEQYF.

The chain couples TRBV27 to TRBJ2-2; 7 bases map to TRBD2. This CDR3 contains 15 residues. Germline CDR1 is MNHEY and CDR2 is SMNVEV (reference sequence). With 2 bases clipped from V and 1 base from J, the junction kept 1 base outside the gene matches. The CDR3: CASSLGEGNTGELFF. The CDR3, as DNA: TGTGCCAGCAGTTTAGGGGAGGGGAACACCGGGGAGCTGTTTTTT.